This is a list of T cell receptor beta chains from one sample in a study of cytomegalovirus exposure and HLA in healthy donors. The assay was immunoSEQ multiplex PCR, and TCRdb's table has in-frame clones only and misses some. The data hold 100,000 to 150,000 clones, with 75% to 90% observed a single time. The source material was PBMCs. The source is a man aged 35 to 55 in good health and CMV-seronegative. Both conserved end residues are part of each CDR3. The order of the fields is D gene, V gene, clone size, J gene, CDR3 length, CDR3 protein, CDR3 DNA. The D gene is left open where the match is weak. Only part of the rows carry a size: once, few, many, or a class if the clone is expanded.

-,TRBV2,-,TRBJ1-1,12,CASSFLDSEAFF,TGTGCCAGCAGCTTTTTGGACAGTGAAGCTTTCTTT
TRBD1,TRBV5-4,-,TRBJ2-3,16,CASSPGQSFTTDTQYF,TGTGCCAGCAGCCCGGGACAGTCGTTTACCACAGATACGCAGTATTTT
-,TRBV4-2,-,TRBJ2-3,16,CASTPGAAFSTDTQYF,TGTGCCAGCACCCCCGGAGCAGCCTTTAGCACAGATACGCAGTATTTT
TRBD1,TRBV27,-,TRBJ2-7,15,CASSLRDGTAYEQYF,TGTGCCAGCAGTTTACGGGACGGGACAGCCTACGAGCAGTACTTC
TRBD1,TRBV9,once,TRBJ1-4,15,CASSVAGTGYEKLFF,TGTGCCAGCAGCGTAGCCGGGACAGGGTATGAAAAACTGTTTTTT
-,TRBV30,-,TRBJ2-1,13,CAWSPSSYNEQFF,TGTGCCTGGAGTCCTAGCTCCTACAATGAGCAGTTCTTC
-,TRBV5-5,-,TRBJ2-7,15,CASSNSGVPSYEQYF,TGTGCCAGCAGCAACTCAGGGGTACCCTCCTACGAGCAGTACTTC
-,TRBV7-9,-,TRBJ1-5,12,CASSLINQPQHF,TGTGCCAGCAGCCTAATCAATCAGCCCCAGCATTTT
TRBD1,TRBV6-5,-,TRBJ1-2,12,CATTGQNYGYTF,TGTGCCACGACGGGACAGAACTATGGCTACACCTTC
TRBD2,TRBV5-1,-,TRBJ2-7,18,CASSTQTSGGTNSYEQYF,TGCGCCAGCAGCACCCAGACTAGCGGGGGGACTAACTCCTACGAGCAGTACTTC
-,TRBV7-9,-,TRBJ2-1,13,CASSNGGYNEQFF,TGTGCCAGCAGCAATGGGGGGTACAATGAGCAGTTCTTC
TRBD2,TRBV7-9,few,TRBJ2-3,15,CASSLGLAVTDTQYF,TGTGCCAGCAGCTTAGGACTAGCGGTTACAGATACGCAGTATTTT
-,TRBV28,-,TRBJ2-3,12,CASRTWPYTQYF,TGTGCCAGCAGAACCTGGCCCTATACGCAGTATTTT
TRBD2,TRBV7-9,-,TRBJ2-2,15,CASSYTSGNTGELFF,TGTGCCAGCAGCTATACTAGCGGGAACACCGGGGAGCTGTTTTTT
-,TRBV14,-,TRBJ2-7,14,CASSEGQLLYEQYF,TGTGCCAGCAGCGAGGGACAACTACTCTACGAGCAGTACTTC
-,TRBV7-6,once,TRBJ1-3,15,CASSPSSVVGNTIYF,TGTGCCAGCAGCCCATCTAGTGTGGTGGGAAACACCATATATTTT
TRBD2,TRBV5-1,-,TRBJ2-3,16,CASSPETSGVTDTQYF,TGCGCCAGCAGCCCCGAGACTAGCGGGGTCACAGATACGCAGTATTTT
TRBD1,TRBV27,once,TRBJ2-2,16,CASSLSGQGRAGELFF,TGTGCCAGCAGTTTATCGGGACAGGGAAGGGCCGGGGAGCTGTTTTTT
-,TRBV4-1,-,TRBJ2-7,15,CASSAVTGDTYEQYF,TGCGCCAGCAGTGCTGTTACCGGGGATACCTACGAGCAGTACTTC
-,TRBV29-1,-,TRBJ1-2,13,CSVESPGEGGYAF,TGCAGCGTTGAATCTCCAGGGGAAGGTGGCTACGCCTTC